The 30 T cell receptor beta chains reported below all come from one sample, sequenced in a study of T-cell reconstitution after alpha-beta-depleted transplantation in children. Library preparation (for TCRbeta) was performed with unique molecular identifiers. TCRdb re-analysed the PCR reads in MiXCR, keeping a single row per CDR3 protein. The table lists under 750,000 distinct CDR3 sequences, more than 20% of them singletons. Material: PBMCs, mostly from graft donor cells, obtained 360 days after TCRalphabeta/CD19-depleted stem cell transplant. The receptors derive from a boy younger than two who had a stem cell transplant for acute myeloid leukemia, so the T cells may come from the graft donor.

This clonotype showed up just a few times. The chain couples TRBV20-1 to TRBJ2-3; possibly TRBD1 for D (5 bases). Trimming removed 1 base at V and 4 bases at J, with 9 bases between. Per the germline V gene, CDR1 is DFQATT and CDR2 is SNEGSKA (reference sequence). The CDR3 is made up of 13 amino acids. The CDR3 reads CSARVVGPDTQYF. The DNA for the CDR3 is TGCAGTGCTAGAGTGGTGGGGCCAGATACGCAGTATTTT.

The chain is built from TRBV29-1 and TRBJ1-4; D remains unclear. Per the germline V gene, CDR1 is SQVTM and CDR2 is ANQGSEA. V was cut by 4 bases and J by 7 bases, with 13 bases left in between. The CDR3 covers 13 residues. The CDR3: CSVVQAAGEKLFF. The CDR3 nucleotides are TGCAGCGTTGTTCAAGCGGCGGGTGAAAAACTGTTTTTT.

This clonotype has a count of ten or more. This chain connects TRBV6-2 or TRBV6-3 to TRBJ2-1; D is undetermined. The CDR3 is 15 residues long. Trimming stripped 7 bases from V and 7 bases from J, with 20 bases between. Per germline, CDR1 MNHEY and CDR2 SVGEGT. The CDR3 protein is CASNKALRAGNEQFF. CDR3 nucleotide sequence: TGTGCCAGCAACAAGGCCTTAAGGGCCGGGAATGAGCAGTTCTTC.

This sequence joins TRBV20-1 and TRBJ1-6; TRBD1 aligns across 8 bases. Germline V lookup: CDR1 DFQATT, CDR2 SNEGSKA (reference sequence). The CDR3 has 17 amino acids. After removal of 4 bases from V and 0 bases from J, the junction contained 8 bases not matched to a gene. This CDR3 reads CSATGDRLSSYNSPLHF. In nucleotides, the CDR3 is TGCAGTGCTACCGGGGACAGGCTAAGCTCCTATAATTCACCCCTCCACTTT.

This clonotype was recorded many times. V and J are TRBV20-1 and TRBJ1-6, with 10 bases fitting TRBD1. V trimming: 5 bases; J trimming: 4 bases; junction bases outside the gene matches: 5. The V gene's germline CDR1 is DFQATT and CDR2 SNEGSKA (reference sequence). The CDR3 runs to 15 residues. The CDR3: CSAGPGQGYNSPLHF. CDR3 nucleotides: TGCAGTGCTGGCCCGGGACAGGGGTATAATTCACCCCTCCACTTT.

This rearrangement joins TRBV15 to TRBJ2-1; 11 bases are a match to TRBD2. The germline V gene encodes CDR1 LNHNV and CDR2 YYDKDF (reference sequence). The CDR3 has 15 residues. The V and J ends lost 4 bases and 4 bases, in that order; junction bases with no gene match: 3. CDR3 protein: CATSKGLADYNEQFF. The DNA for the CDR3 is TGTGCCACCAGCAAGGGACTAGCGGATTACAATGAGCAGTTCTTC.

This clonotype was counted at least ten times. V gene TRBV20-1 combines with J gene TRBJ2-5; 8 bases fit TRBD1. This CDR3 spans 16 amino acids. The ends lost 5 bases at V and 4 bases at J; junction bases unmatched: 15. Germline CDR1 DFQATT, CDR2 SNEGSKA (reference sequence). CDR3 in DNA: TGCAGTGCTGAGCCTGGACAGGGCAGGTCAGGAGAGACCCAGTACTTC. Translated, it gives CSAEPGQGRSGETQYF.

This clonotype was counted a few times. The chain recombines TRBV15 with TRBJ2-1; 10 nucleotides line up with TRBD2. The CDR3 consists of 17 residues. V dropped 3 bases and J dropped 6; count of bases not matched to a gene: 11. Germline-derived CDR1 and CDR2 are LNHNV and YYDKDF (reference sequence). The CDR3 spells CATSSPIAGGFGNEQFF. CDR3 DNA sequence: TGTGCCACCAGCAGCCCGATAGCGGGGGGTTTTGGCAATGAGCAGTTCTTC.

This clonotype was seen many times. The chain combines TRBV18 with TRBJ2-3; D is uncertain. Germline values: CDR1 KGHSH, CDR2 LQKENI. Trimming shortened V by 3 bases and J by 2 bases, and 6 bases separated the two germline ends. This CDR3 region has 13 residues. The CDR3 nucleotides read TGTGCCAGCTCACCCCCACTCACAGATACGCAGTATTTT. This encodes CASSPPLTDTQYF.

This clonotype was picked up many times. The J gene is TRBJ2-1, the V gene TRBV20-1; TRBD2 aligns across 11 bases. The CDR3 sequence is 17 residues long. Germline CDR1 reads DFQATT; CDR2 reads SNEGSKA (reference sequence). Trimming cost V 3 bases and J 0 bases; bases outside gene matches: 7. The CDR3 protein is CSARSSGGQSSYNEQFF. In nucleotides, the CDR3 is TGCAGTGCTAGGTCTAGCGGGGGGCAAAGCTCCTACAATGAGCAGTTCTTC.

This clonotype has a count of ten or more. The chain couples TRBV11-3 to TRBJ2-1; possibly TRBD1 or TRBD2 for D (5 bases each). The V gene's germline CDR1 is SGHNT and CDR2 YENEEA. Trimming pared 2 bases from V and 0 bases from J, leaving 11 bases between. The CDR3 spans 16 residues. As DNA, the CDR3 is TGTGCCAGCAGCTTATACGGGGCTAGCTCCTACAATGAGCAGTTCTTC. Translation: CASSLYGASSYNEQFF. The full variable domain, in which reference TRBV11-3 and TRBJ2-1 provide the parts outside the CDR3, is EAGVVQSPRYKIIEKKQPVAFWCNPISGHNTLYWYLQNLGQGPELLIRYENEEAVDDSQLPKDRFSAERLKGVDSTLKIQPAELGDSAVYLCASSLYGASSYNEQFFGPGTRLTVL.

The table lists this clonotype with a few counts. This rearrangement joins TRBV10-2 to TRBJ2-2; D is unresolved. This CDR3 is built from 14 residues. V lost 3 bases to trimming and J lost 6 bases, with 11 bases between them. CDR1 WSHSY and CDR2 SAAADI come from the germline V gene. CDR3 loop: CASSEKWEPGELFF. Written as DNA, the CDR3 is TGCGCCAGCAGTGAAAAGTGGGAACCCGGGGAGCTGTTTTTT.

This clonotype was counted only a few times. The chain couples TRBV6-5 to TRBJ2-5; maybe TRBD2 (5 bases). Trimming shortened V by 0 bases and J by 9 bases, and 17 bases separated the two germline ends. The CDR3 consists of 15 residues. CDR1 and CDR2 from the germline V gene are MNHEY and SVGAGI. The CDR3 region is CASSYSISRGDPQYF. DNA for the CDR3: TGTGCCAGCAGTTACTCGATAAGTCGGGGAGACCCCCAGTACTTC.

This clonotype showed up many times. The chain joins TRBV7-8 to TRBJ2-1, with 9 bases identical to TRBD2. Germline CDR1 reads SGHVS; CDR2 reads FQNEAQ. The CDR3 extends over 16 amino acids. Unmatched junction bases numbered 8, after V lost 4 bases and J lost 4 bases. The DNA of the CDR3 is TGTGCCAGCAGCTCTCCGGCGGGGGGGCAGTACAATGAGCAGTTCTTC. It codes for CASSSPAGGQYNEQFF.

V gene TRBV20-1 combines with J gene TRBJ1-5; 8 nucleotides agree with TRBD1. The germline V gene has CDR1 DFQATT and CDR2 SNEGSKA (reference sequence). V lost 3 bases to trimming and J lost 0 bases; unmatched junction nucleotides: 19. The CDR3 runs to 20 residues. CDR3 DNA: TGCAGTGCTAGCCCCTTCCCGACAGGGGAGGTGAGGGATAGCAATCAGCCCCAGCATTTT. It specifies CSASPFPTGEVRDSNQPQHF.

The V and J genes are TRBV5-6 and TRBJ2-5; 7 bases map to TRBD1. The V gene's germline CDR1 is SGHDT and CDR2 YYEEEE. The CDR3 has 15 amino acids. The junction had 5 bases not matched to a gene; V was cut back by 1 base and J by 2 bases. This chain's CDR3 is CASSLITGEQETQYF. The CDR3 nucleotides are TGTGCCAGCAGCTTGATAACAGGGGAGCAAGAGACCCAGTACTTC.

Many counts were recorded for this clonotype. The rearrangement uses TRBV25-1 and TRBJ1-1; D is possibly TRBD1 (6 bases). Germline V CDR1 and CDR2: MGHDK, SYGVNS. This CDR3 has 15 amino acids. Trimming removed 3 bases from V and 5 bases from J, with 16 bases in between. The CDR3 DNA reads as TGTGCCAGCAGTGAGAACAGGGTTCTGCAAACTGAAGCTTTCTTT. This codes for CASSENRVLQTEAFF.

This clonotype turned up a few times. J is TRBJ1-4 and V is TRBV28, with no clear D. The CDR3 contains 15 residues. The V end was cut by 3 bases, the J end by 5 bases, with 13 bases between. The germline CDR1 and CDR2 sequences are MDHEN and SYDVKM. The CDR3 protein is CASSFGESPNEKLFF. CDR3 sequence (DNA): TGTGCCAGCAGTTTTGGCGAGAGCCCGAATGAAAAACTGTTTTTT.

The chain links TRBV5-1 to TRBJ2-7; D assignment may be TRBD1 or TRBD2 (5 bases each). The germline V gene encodes CDR1 SGHRS and CDR2 YFSETQ. This CDR3 is 13 amino acids long. The germline V and J ends were trimmed by 4 bases and 3 bases, with 11 bases remaining between them. CDR3 loop: CASSALGDYEQYV. CDR3 nucleotides: TGCGCCAGCAGCGCGCTGGGGGACTACGAGCAGTACGTC.

This sequence joins TRBV4-3 and TRBJ2-7, with 9 bases lining up with TRBD2. The V and J ends lost 0 bases and 3 bases, in that order; junction bases with no gene match: 3. Germline V gives CDR1 LGHNA, CDR2 YSLEER. This CDR3 comprises 15 residues. The DNA for the CDR3 is TGCGCCAGCAGCCAAGATCCAGCGGGGGGCTACGAGCAGTACTTC. Its translation is CASSQDPAGGYEQYF.

This clonotype occurred once. The chain has TRBV4-3 and TRBJ2-3; TRBD2 aligns across 8 bases. Looked up from germline, CDR1 is LGHNA and CDR2 is YSLEER. The CDR3 is 16 residues long. V lost 0 bases to trimming and J lost 1 base; unmatched junction nucleotides: 3. The CDR3 reads CASSQDRSGGTDTQYF. The CDR3 DNA sequence: TGCGCCAGCAGCCAAGATCGTAGCGGGGGCACAGATACGCAGTATTTT.

This clonotype has a count of ten or more. The J gene is TRBJ2-1, the V gene TRBV29-1, with D hard to call. The length of the CDR3 is 12 residues. V lost 4 bases to trimming and J lost 3 bases, with 7 bases between them. Germline V gene sequence: CDR1 SQVTM, CDR2 ANQGSEA. CDR3 in amino acids: CSVASLYNEQFF. In DNA form, the CDR3 reads TGCAGCGTTGCCTCCCTCTACAATGAGCAGTTCTTC.

This clonotype showed up many times. The CDR3 DNA reads as TGCGCCAGCAGCTTGGGGGGGGGACTTCTGTTCTTC. This codes for CASSLGGGLLFF. This sequence joins TRBV5-1 and TRBJ2-1, with 7 bases lining up with TRBD2. Trimming cost V 0 bases and J 15 bases; bases outside gene matches: 6. The CDR3 is 12 residues long. CDR1 SGHRS and CDR2 YFSETQ come from the germline V gene. Complete variable domain (other parts from reference TRBV5-1 and TRBJ2-1): KAGVTQTPRYLIKTRGQQVTLSCSPISGHRSVSWYQQTPGQGLQFLFEYFSETQRNKGNFPGRFSGRQFSNSRSEMNVSTLELGDSALYLCASSLGGGLLFFGPGTRLTVL.

This clonotype came up a few times. This chain connects TRBV6-5 to TRBJ2-7, with D possibly matching TRBD1 (6 bases). Trimming took 8 bases from V and 4 from J, leaving 12 bases between them. The CDR3 covers 12 residues. Germline V gives CDR1 MNHEY, CDR2 SVGAGI. CDR3 in amino acids: CASGRGVYEQYF. As DNA, the CDR3 is TGTGCCAGCGGCAGGGGCGTTTACGAGCAGTACTTC.

V and J are TRBV7-9 and TRBJ2-7; D is unclear. The germline V gene encodes CDR1 SEHNR and CDR2 FQNEAQ (reference sequence). This CDR3 is 14 amino acids long. Trimming removed 5 bases from V and 1 base from J, with 12 bases in between. CDR3 residues: CASSGKTGSYEQYF. CDR3 in DNA: TGTGCCAGCAGCGGTAAGACGGGTTCCTACGAGCAGTACTTC.

The J gene is TRBJ2-5, the V gene TRBV6-5; maybe TRBD1 (6 bases). V was shortened by 2 bases and J by 5 bases, with 15 bases between the two germline ends. This CDR3 is built from 15 residues. Per the germline V gene, CDR1 is MNHEY and CDR2 is SVGAGI. CDR3 in DNA: TGTGCCAGCAGTTACGGGGGTTCGGGACACGAGACCCAGTACTTC. Protein sequence: CASSYGGSGHETQYF.

This clonotype has a count of ten or more. The chain employs TRBV12-3 or TRBV12-4 and TRBJ2-7; tentative D call: TRBD2 (5 bases). Trimming removed 3 bases from V and 3 bases from J, with 6 bases in between. The CDR3 length is 12 residues. The CDR3 DNA is TGTGCCAGCAGTTTGGACTTCTACGAGCAGTACGTC. This translates into CASSLDFYEQYV.

This clonotype was observed at least ten times. This chain uses TRBV12-3 or TRBV12-4 with TRBJ2-1; TRBD1 might be the D (6 bases). The CDR3 has 15 residues. V lost 6 bases and J lost 7, with 19 bases in between. The CDR3 spells CASRLLTGIHNEQFF. CDR3 sequence (DNA): TGTGCCAGCAGACTACTTACAGGGATTCATAATGAGCAGTTCTTC.

This clonotype occurred a few times. The J gene is TRBJ2-1, the V gene TRBV5-1, with D perhaps matching TRBD1 (5 bases). Germline V gene sequence: CDR1 SGHRS, CDR2 YFSETQ. This CDR3 comprises 13 residues. The V gene lost 0 bases and the J gene lost 9 bases, with 10 bases spanning the gap. The CDR3 region has the DNA TGCGCCAGCAGCTTGGGACAGTCACCTGAGCAGTTCTTC. Its protein product is CASSLGQSPEQFF.

J is TRBJ2-7 and V is TRBV25-1; no clear D. From germline, CDR1 is MGHDK and CDR2 SYGVNS. Between the trimmed V and J ends, which lost 3 bases and 2 bases, there was a span of 8 bases. The CDR3 is 13 amino acids. CDR3 DNA sequence: TGTGCCAGCAGTGAGGGCGGACCCTACGAGCAGTACTTC. Translation: CASSEGGPYEQYF.